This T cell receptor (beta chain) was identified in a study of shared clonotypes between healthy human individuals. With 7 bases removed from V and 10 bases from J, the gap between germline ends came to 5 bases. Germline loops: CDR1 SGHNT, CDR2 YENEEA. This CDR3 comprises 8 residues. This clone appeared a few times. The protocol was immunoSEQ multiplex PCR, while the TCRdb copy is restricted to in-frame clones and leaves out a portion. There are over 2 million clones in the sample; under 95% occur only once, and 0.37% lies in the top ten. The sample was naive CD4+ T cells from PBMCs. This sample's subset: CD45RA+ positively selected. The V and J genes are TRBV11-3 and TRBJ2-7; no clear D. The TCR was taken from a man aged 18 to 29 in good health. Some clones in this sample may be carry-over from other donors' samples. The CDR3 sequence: CASTDQYF. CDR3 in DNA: TGTGCCAGCACCGACCAGTACTTC. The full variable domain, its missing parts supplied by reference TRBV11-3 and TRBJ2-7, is EAGVVQSPRYKIIEKKQPVAFWCNPISGHNTLYWYLQNLGQGPELLIRYENEEAVDDSQLPKDRFSAERLKGVDSTLKIQPAELGDSAVYLCASTDQYFGPGTRLTVT.